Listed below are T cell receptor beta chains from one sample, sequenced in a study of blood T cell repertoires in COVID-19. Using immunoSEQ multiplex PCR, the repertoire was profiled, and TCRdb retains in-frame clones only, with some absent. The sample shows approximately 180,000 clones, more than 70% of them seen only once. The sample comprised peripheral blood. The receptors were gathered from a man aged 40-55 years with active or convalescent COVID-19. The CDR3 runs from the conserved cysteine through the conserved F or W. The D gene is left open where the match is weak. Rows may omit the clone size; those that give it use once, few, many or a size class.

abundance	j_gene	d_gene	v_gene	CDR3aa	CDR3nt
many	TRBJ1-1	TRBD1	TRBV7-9	CASSPNRGDTEAFF	TGTGCCAGCAGCCCAAACAGGGGAGACACTGAAGCTTTCTTT
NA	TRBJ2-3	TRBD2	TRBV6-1	CASSEPGLADTQYF	TGTGCCAGCAGTGAGCCGGGACTAGCAGATACGCAGTATTTT
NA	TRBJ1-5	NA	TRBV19	CASQDSARQPQHF	TGTGCCAGCCAAGACAGTGCACGGCAGCCCCAGCATTTT
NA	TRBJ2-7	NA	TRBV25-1	CASRSAFAYEQYF	TGTGCCAGCAGATCAGCGTTTGCCTACGAGCAGTACTTC
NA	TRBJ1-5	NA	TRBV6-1	CASSEARNNQPQHF	TGTGCCAGCAGTGAGGCCAGAAACAATCAGCCCCAGCATTTT
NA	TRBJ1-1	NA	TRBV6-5	CASNRGTEAFF	TGTGCCAGCAATAGGGGCACTGAAGCTTTCTTT
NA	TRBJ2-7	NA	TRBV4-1	CASSFGKGGGEQYF	TGCGCCAGCAGCTTCGGGAAGGGAGGGGGCGAGCAGTACTTC
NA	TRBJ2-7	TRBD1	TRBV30	CAWTTPDRVNEQYF	TGTGCCTGGACTACGCCGGACAGGGTAAACGAGCAGTACTTC
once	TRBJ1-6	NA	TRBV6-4	CASRLDGDNSLLHF	TGTGCCAGCCGACTAGACGGGGATAATTCACTCCTCCACTTT
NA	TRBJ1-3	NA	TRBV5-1	CASSGSVSGNTIYF	TGCGCCAGCAGCGGCAGCGTCTCTGGAAACACCATATATTTT
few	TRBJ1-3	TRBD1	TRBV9	CASSEDRAYFSGNTIYF	TGTGCCAGCAGCGAGGACAGGGCGTACTTCTCTGGAAACACCATATATTTT
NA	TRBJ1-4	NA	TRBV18	CASSPDRPTNEKLFF	TGTGCCAGCTCGCCTGACAGACCAACTAATGAAAAACTGTTTTTT
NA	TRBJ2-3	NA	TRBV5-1	CASSMEGAGTQYF	TGCGCCAGCAGTATGGAGGGGGCGGGTACGCAGTATTTT
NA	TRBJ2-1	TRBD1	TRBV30	CAWSEFRDRGLNEQFF	TGTGCCTGGAGTGAATTCCGGGACAGGGGGCTGAATGAGCAGTTCTTC
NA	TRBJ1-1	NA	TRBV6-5	CASSYSAGNTEAFF	TGTGCCAGCAGTTACTCCGCGGGGAACACTGAAGCTTTCTTT
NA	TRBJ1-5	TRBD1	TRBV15	CATSRDQGGIQPQHF	TGTGCCACCAGCAGAGATCAAGGGGGCATTCAGCCCCAGCATTTT
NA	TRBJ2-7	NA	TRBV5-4	CASSSRQGGYEQYF	TGTGCCAGCAGCTCGCGACAGGGAGGTTACGAGCAGTACTTC
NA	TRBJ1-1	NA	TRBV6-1	CASSEDRNTEAFF	TGTGCCAGCAGTGAAGACAGGAACACTGAAGCTTTCTTT
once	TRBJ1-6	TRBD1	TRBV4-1	CASSPRLGTGGNSPLHF	TGCGCCAGCAGCCCTCGGCTAGGAACAGGGGGCAATTCACCCCTCCACTTT
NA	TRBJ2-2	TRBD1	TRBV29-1	CSVSVGPGTDTGELFF	TGCAGCGTTAGCGTGGGGCCCGGGACAGACACCGGGGAGCTGTTTTTT
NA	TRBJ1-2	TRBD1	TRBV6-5	CASSYADRFGYGYTF	TGTGCCAGCAGTTACGCGGACAGGTTCGGCTATGGCTACACCTTC
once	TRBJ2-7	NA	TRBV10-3	CAIRRSAGPSEEQYF	TGTGCCATCAGGAGAAGCGCGGGGCCCTCGGAAGAGCAGTACTTC
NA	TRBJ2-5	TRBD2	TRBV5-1	CASSLALAGGQETQYF	TGCGCCAGCAGCTTGGCGCTAGCGGGGGGCCAAGAGACCCAGTACTTC
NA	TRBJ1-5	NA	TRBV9	CASSARRGELLGNQPQHF	TGTGCCAGCAGCGCGCGGCGGGGGGAGTTACTAGGCAATCAGCCCCAGCATTTT
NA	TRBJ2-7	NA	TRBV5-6	CASSLGGGRFSYEQYF	TGTGCCAGCAGCTTGGGAGGAGGGAGGTTCTCCTACGAGCAGTACTTC
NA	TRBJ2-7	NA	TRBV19	CASSIRTDYEQYF	TGTGCCAGTAGTATTCGGACAGACTACGAGCAGTACTTC
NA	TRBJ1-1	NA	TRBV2	CASSGGYPLTFF	TGTGCCAGCAGTGGGGGCTACCCGCTAACTTTCTTT
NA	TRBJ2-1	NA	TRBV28	CASSTTGAGYNEQFF	TGTGCCAGCAGTACAACGGGAGCCGGGTACAATGAGCAGTTCTTC
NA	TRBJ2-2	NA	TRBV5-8	CASSRGGRGASTGELFF	TGTGCCAGCAGCCGAGGAGGTCGGGGGGCGAGCACCGGGGAGCTGTTTTTT
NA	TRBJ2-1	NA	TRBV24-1	CATSVSSGTGDEQFF	TGTGCCACCAGTGTTTCGTCGGGGACGGGAGATGAGCAGTTCTTC
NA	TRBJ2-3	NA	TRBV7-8	CASSLVVGKRTDTQYF	TGTGCCAGCAGCTTAGTCGTCGGGAAGAGGACAGATACGCAGTATTTT
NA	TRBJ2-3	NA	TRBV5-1	CASRLPRGLGDTQYF	TGCGCCAGCCGACTTCCCCGGGGTCTCGGAGATACGCAGTATTTT